The entry below describes one T cell receptor beta chain. The antigen is unknown. The sample belongs to a study of CD8 T cells in Susac syndrome. Per the germline V gene, CDR1 is MGHRA and CDR2 is YSYEKL. The junction had 4 bases not matched to a gene; V was cut back by 2 bases and J by 2 bases. The CDR3 loop spans 15 amino acids. The CD8+ and CD4+ T cells were negatively isolated, with the TEMRA cells enriched by FACS. Random-hexamer reverse transcription was applied to roughly 0.5 to 1 ug RNA. MiXCR, applied by TCRdb to the immunoSEQ multiplex PCR reads, yields one record per CDR3 protein. The sample contains more than 65,000 distinct CDR3 sequences, roughly 94% of which appear only once. Study-wide points: The study recognized that the number of individuals in its TCR sequencing and HLA analysis was relatively small. Peak Susac CD8+ clonal expansion was seen in TEMRA cells and active patients.

Sequences were obtained from CD8+ T cells from PBMCs. The genes are TRBV4-1 and TRBJ2-5; 8 bases fit TRBD1. The TCR comes from a human donor with Susac syndrome. CDR3 sequence (DNA): TGCGCCAGCAGCCAAAGGACAGGGTCTCAAGAGACCCAGTACTTC. This codes for CASSQRTGSQETQYF.